One sample yielded the 31 T cell receptor beta chains listed below, sequenced in a study of CD8+ T cells in alopecia areata. Extracted RNA was reverse transcribed into cDNA, the sequencing template. Assay used: immunoSEQ multiplex PCR; TCRdb lists only in-frame clones, some missing. Of about 200,000 clones listed, nearly 60% are singletons. The treatment was: oral pan-JAK inhibitor, 5-10 mg twice daily. Sequenced material: CD4+ T cells sorted from blood, taken at week 24, from a patient treated with tofacitinib. Receptors were obtained from a human donor with alopecia areata.

This clone was recorded a few times. The chain joins TRBV29-1 to TRBJ2-7, with 8 bases lining up with TRBD2. The CDR3 consists of 12 residues. The germline gives CDR1 SQVTM, CDR2 ANQGSEA. With 7 bases clipped from V and 6 bases from J, the junction kept 8 bases outside the gene matches. For the CDR3, the DNA is TGCAGCGCCCTAGGGACTAGAGGCGAGCAGTACTTC. Translating gives CSALGTRGEQYF.

This rearrangement joins TRBV11-1 to TRBJ2-5; TRBD2 agrees at 10 bases. Germline-derived CDR1 and CDR2 are SGHAT and FQDESV (reference sequence). Unmatched junction bases numbered 7, after V lost 5 bases and J lost 7 bases. This CDR3 region has 14 residues. CDR3 protein: CASSPLAGDGTQYF. CDR3 DNA: TGTGCCAGCAGCCCTCTAGCGGGAGACGGGACCCAGTACTTC. Variable domain in full (rest from reference TRBV11-1 and TRBJ2-5): EAEVAQSPRYKITEKSQAVAFWCDPISGHATLYWYRQILGQGPELLVQFQDESVVDDSQLPKDRFSAERLKGVDSTLKIQPAELGDSAMYLCASSPLAGDGTQYFGPGTRLLVL.

This clone was counted a few times. J is TRBJ2-2 and V is TRBV7-2, with unresolved D. V lost 3 bases to trimming and J lost 5 bases, with 13 bases between them. Per the germline V gene, CDR1 is SGHTA and CDR2 is FQGNSA. The CDR3 loop spans 15 amino acids. CDR3 nucleotide sequence: TGTGCCAGCAGCTTTCGCGGCCCCGGGACCGGGGAGCTGTTTTTT. Protein sequence: CASSFRGPGTGELFF.

V and J are TRBV10-3 and TRBJ2-3; D remains ambiguous. CDR1 and CDR2 (germline): ENHRY, SYGVKD. The CDR3 has 15 residues. V dropped 3 bases and J dropped 1 base, with 11 bases sitting between them. The CDR3 loop is CAISDEQGGTDTQYF. The CDR3 coding sequence is TGTGCCATCAGTGATGAACAAGGAGGCACAGATACGCAGTATTTT.

The chain is built from TRBV28 and TRBJ1-5; D is possibly TRBD1 (5 bases). Between the trimmed V and J ends, which lost 3 bases and 5 bases, there was a span of 11 bases. The germline V gene has CDR1 MDHEN and CDR2 SYDVKM. This CDR3 comprises 14 residues. The chain's CDR3 is CASSLGVRHQPQHF. DNA for the CDR3: TGTGCCAGCAGTTTGGGGGTACGCCATCAGCCCCAGCATTTT.

This clone was counted only a few times. This sequence joins TRBV6-5 and TRBJ2-3, with 8 bases fitting TRBD1. Germline loops: CDR1 MNHEY, CDR2 SVGAGI. CDR3 length: 15 amino acids. The ends lost 8 bases at V and 0 bases at J; junction bases unmatched: 7. The CDR3 loop is CASCTRQGSTDTQYF. DNA of the CDR3: TGTGCCAGCTGCACGAGACAGGGGAGCACAGATACGCAGTATTTT.

This clone was found once. This chain joins TRBV5-6 and TRBJ1-5; D is possibly TRBD1 (6 bases). This CDR3 contains 16 residues. With 1 base removed from V and 6 bases from J, the gap between germline ends came to 17 bases. Germline CDR1 reads SGHDT; CDR2 reads YYEEEE. The CDR3 bases are TGTGCCAGCAGCTTGACCGGGCAGGGGAGGGGTCAGCCCCAGCATTTT. Translation: CASSLTGQGRGQPQHF.

V usage is TRBV19 and J usage is TRBJ2-7; TRBD2 matches 12 bases. The CDR3 sequence is 15 residues long. Germline lookup yields CDR1 LNHDA and CDR2 SQIVND (reference sequence). Germline trimming cut 6 bases from V and 3 bases from J; bases unmatched to any gene: 6. CDR3 DNA sequence: TGTGCCAGTAGCCTGATGACTAGCGGGAGCTACGAGCAGTACTTC. Amino acid sequence: CASSLMTSGSYEQYF.

The V call is TRBV5-6, the J call TRBJ2-7; no definite D call. The V and J ends lost 2 bases and 0 bases respectively, with 9 bases between them. The length of the CDR3 is 14 residues. From germline, CDR1 is SGHDT and CDR2 YYEEEE. This CDR3 is CASSFYGSSYEQYF. The CDR3 DNA reads TGTGCCAGCAGCTTTTACGGAAGCTCCTACGAGCAGTACTTC.

This clone has a single count. The chain uses TRBV18 and TRBJ2-6; D unresolved. This CDR3 has 14 residues. Germline lookup yields CDR1 KGHSH and CDR2 LQKENI. The V and J ends lost 8 bases and 2 bases respectively, with 10 bases between them. CDR3 sequence: CASEEVTGANVLTF. The CDR3 DNA reads as TGTGCCAGCGAGGAAGTGACTGGGGCCAACGTCCTGACTTTC.

V gene TRBV30 combines with J gene TRBJ2-7; D tentatively reads TRBD1 or TRBD2 (5 bases each). The V end lost 3 bases, the J end lost 4 bases, and 13 bases lay between the germline ends. This CDR3 contains 13 residues. Germline lookup yields CDR1 GTSNPN and CDR2 SVGIG (reference sequence). CDR3 coding DNA: TGTGCCTGGAGCCGGGGCAGGGTTTACGAGCAGTACTTC. It specifies CAWSRGRVYEQYF.

The gene calls are TRBV7-3 and TRBJ2-2, with D hard to call. Germline V gene lookup returns CDR1 SGHTA and CDR2 FQGTGA. V lost 5 bases, J lost 0 bases, and 1 base lay in between. The CDR3 is 12 residues long. In DNA form, the CDR3 reads TGTGCCAGCAGCCCGAACACCGGGGAGCTGTTTTTT. Its protein is CASSPNTGELFF.

This sequence joins TRBV4-3 and TRBJ2-5; D not certain. CDR1 and CDR2 from the germline V gene are LGHNA and YSLEER. The CDR3 length is 15 residues. V lost 1 base and J lost 5, with 14 bases in between. The CDR3 bases are TGCGCCAGCAGCCAAGGAATGGGGATCGGGGAGACCCAGTACTTC. Protein product: CASSQGMGIGETQYF.

This chain joins TRBV5-4 and TRBJ2-1, with a weak D call TRBD1 (5 bases). CDR1 SGHNT and CDR2 YYREEE come from the germline V gene (reference sequence). The CDR3 is 12 amino acids. V dropped 1 base and J dropped 7 bases, with 6 bases sitting between them. The CDR3 loop reads CASSLWTNEQFF. The CDR3 DNA reads TGTGCCAGCAGCTTGTGGACAAATGAGCAGTTCTTC.

This clone was detected only once. The DNA for the CDR3 is TGTGCCAGTAGTATACTGAGACTAGCGGGCGGAACTACAGATACGCAGTATTTT. Translation: CASSILRLAGGTTDTQYF. This rearrangement joins TRBV19 to TRBJ2-3, with 10 bases that match TRBD2. Germline CDR1 LNHDA, CDR2 SQIVND (reference sequence). The CDR3 has 18 residues. Trimming cost V 2 bases and J 3 bases; bases outside gene matches: 11.

The V call is TRBV7-9, the J call TRBJ2-7; no reliable D call. Trimming removed 4 bases at V and 4 bases at J, with 17 bases between. The CDR3 is 15 residues long. CDR1 is SEHNR, CDR2 FQNEAQ, per germline (reference sequence). The CDR3 coding sequence is TGTGCCAGCAGCTCAATCAACTTAGTCGGGTACGAGCAGTACTTC. Encoded protein: CASSSINLVGYEQYF.

In its sample, this clone was seen a few times. The rearrangement links TRBV25-1 to TRBJ1-2; no reliable D call. Deletions cut 1 base from V and 8 bases from J, with 14 bases between. Germline-derived CDR1 and CDR2 are MGHDK and SYGVNS. The CDR3 sequence is 14 residues long. The CDR3 DNA reads TGTGCCAGCAGTGAATCCTACAAGGGAGCCGGCTACACCTTC. Encoded protein: CASSESYKGAGYTF.

On this clone: The sample holds other DNA sequences that translate to the same CDR3. This rearrangement joins TRBV5-1 to TRBJ2-7; a possible D gene is TRBD1 (6 bases). The ends were cut back, 2 bases at V and 2 bases at J, with 11 bases in the middle. The germline CDR1 and CDR2 sequences are SGHRS and YFSETQ. The CDR3 runs to 14 residues. DNA for the CDR3: TGCGCCAGCAGCTTTACCGGGACAACCTACGAGCAGTACTTC. Translation: CASSFTGTTYEQYF.

This chain links TRBV30 with TRBJ1-2; 7 positions match TRBD1. CDR1 GTSNPN and CDR2 SVGIG come from the germline V gene (reference sequence). V dropped 4 bases and J dropped 4; count of bases not matched to a gene: 6. The CDR3 covers 13 residues. CDR3 region: CAWTSTGFYGYTF. The CDR3 DNA is TGTGCCTGGACCTCGACAGGGTTCTATGGCTACACCTTC.

CDR3 region: CSVEDSSGNTIYF. DNA of the CDR3: TGCAGCGTTGAGGACAGCTCTGGAAACACCATATATTTT. The genes are TRBV29-1 and TRBJ1-3; possibly TRBD1 for D (6 bases). V was trimmed by 3 bases and J by 0 bases, leaving 6 bases between them. This CDR3 has 13 amino acids. Germline loops: CDR1 SQVTM, CDR2 ANQGSEA. The full variable domain, in which reference TRBV29-1 and TRBJ1-3 provide the parts outside the CDR3, is SAVISQKPSRDICQRGTSLTIQCQVDSQVTMMFWYRQQPGQSLTLIATANQGSEATYESGFVIDKFPISRPNLTFSTLTVSNMSPEDSSIYLCSVEDSSGNTIYFGEGSWLTVV.

The rearrangement joins TRBV10-3 to TRBJ2-7; TRBD1 agrees at 11 bases. The germline V gene encodes CDR1 ENHRY and CDR2 SYGVKD. Germline trimming cut 5 bases from V and 7 bases from J; bases unmatched to any gene: 10. The CDR3 loop spans 15 amino acids. CDR3 nucleotide sequence: TGTGCCATCAGTTGGACAGGGGGCCCCAATCGGGAGCAGTACTTC. The encoded protein is CAISWTGGPNREQYF.

The rearrangement joins TRBV7-3 to TRBJ2-5; possibly TRBD2 for D (5 bases). The ends were cut back, 3 bases at V and 2 bases at J, with 7 bases in the middle. The CDR3 is 13 amino acids. Germline assignment: CDR1 SGHTA and CDR2 FQGTGA. The CDR3 bases are TGTGCCAGCAGCTTGTCGGGACAAGAGACCCAGTACTTC. Its translation is CASSLSGQETQYF.

The rearrangement uses TRBV4-2 and TRBJ2-5; D remains ambiguous. Per germline, CDR1 LGHNA and CDR2 YNFKEQ. This CDR3 contains 14 residues. The V gene lost 0 bases and the J gene lost 1 base, with 6 bases spanning the gap. CDR3 DNA sequence: TGTGCCAGCAGCCAAGATACAGCCCAAGAGACCCAGTACTTC. Translating gives CASSQDTAQETQYF.

The J gene is TRBJ2-7, the V gene TRBV4-3, with 9 bases identical to TRBD2. J was trimmed by 3 bases and V by 7 bases; bases with no gene match: 10. The germline V gene has CDR1 LGHNA and CDR2 YSLEER. This CDR3 is 15 amino acids long. In DNA form, the CDR3 reads TGCGCCAGCACCCATAGCGGGAGCGGAAACTACGAGCAGTACTTC. This codes for CASTHSGSGNYEQYF.

There are a few counts of this clone. The chain couples TRBV29-1 to TRBJ2-1; no clear D gene. The germline V gene has CDR1 SQVTM and CDR2 ANQGSEA. V was pared by 6 bases and J by 4 bases, with 7 bases between. The CDR3 contains 11 residues. The CDR3 DNA follows: TGCAGCGTGGGTAGATACAATGAGCAGTTCTTC. Its protein product is CSVGRYNEQFF.

V usage is TRBV5-1 and J usage is TRBJ2-7; TRBD2 agrees at 8 bases. The length of the CDR3 is 14 residues. Trimming at V came to 4 bases and at J to 6 bases, leaving 9 bases not matched to a gene. Germline CDR1 SGHRS, CDR2 YFSETQ. As DNA, the CDR3 is TGCGCCAGCAGCAGGGGACTAGATATCGGCGAGCAGTACTTC. Translated: CASSRGLDIGEQYF.

The chain uses TRBV7-2 and TRBJ2-7; D remains unclear. CDR1 SGHTA and CDR2 FQGNSA come from the germline V gene. Trimming took off 5 bases at V and 0 bases at J, with 5 bases between the two ends. The CDR3 has 12 amino acids. The CDR3 region has the DNA TGTGCCAGCAGCGAGAGCTCCTACGAGCAGTACTTC. It is translated as CASSESSYEQYF.

The chain uses TRBV4-3 and TRBJ2-7; tentatively, D is TRBD2 (5 bases). Per germline, CDR1 LGHNA and CDR2 YSLEER. The CDR3 has 15 amino acids. The V gene lost 0 bases and the J gene lost 0 bases, with 9 bases spanning the gap. The CDR3, as DNA: TGCGCCAGCAGCCAAGATGCGGGCTTCTCCTACGAGCAGTACTTC. It codes for CASSQDAGFSYEQYF.

V gene TRBV5-1 combines with J gene TRBJ2-5, with 8 bases fitting TRBD2. The CDR3 has 17 amino acids. Germline CDR1 is SGHRS and CDR2 is YFSETQ. The V segment lost 0 bases and the J segment 3 bases; nucleotides outside the gene matches: 10. CDR3 nucleotides: TGCGCCAGCAGCTTGGGAACCGTTGGACTAGCAGAAGAGACCCAGTACTTC. Its translation is CASSLGTVGLAEETQYF.

The rearrangement uses TRBV15 and TRBJ1-4; 7 bases agree with TRBD1. This CDR3 has 15 amino acids. With 7 bases clipped from V and 4 bases from J, the junction kept 9 bases outside the gene matches. Germline V gives CDR1 LNHNV, CDR2 YYDKDF (reference sequence). Here the CDR3 reads CATIEGDRVNEKLFF. The CDR3 DNA reads as TGTGCCACCATCGAAGGGGACAGAGTTAATGAAAAACTGTTTTTT. The entire variable domain, with the rest obtained from reference TRBV15 and TRBJ1-4, is as follows: DAMVIQNPRYQVTQFGKPVTLSCSQTLNHNVMYWYQQKSSQAPKLLFHYYDKDFNNEADTPDNFQSRRPNTSFCFLDIRSPGLGDTAMYLCATIEGDRVNEKLFFGSGTQLSVL.

The chain links TRBV29-1 to TRBJ2-5; a weak D match, TRBD1 (5 bases). This CDR3 is 12 amino acids long. The germline CDR1 and CDR2 sequences are SQVTM and ANQGSEA. V shed 7 bases and J shed 0 bases, with 9 bases lying between them. The CDR3, as DNA: TGCAGCGCTACGACAGACCAAGAGACCCAGTACTTC. This codes for CSATTDQETQYF.